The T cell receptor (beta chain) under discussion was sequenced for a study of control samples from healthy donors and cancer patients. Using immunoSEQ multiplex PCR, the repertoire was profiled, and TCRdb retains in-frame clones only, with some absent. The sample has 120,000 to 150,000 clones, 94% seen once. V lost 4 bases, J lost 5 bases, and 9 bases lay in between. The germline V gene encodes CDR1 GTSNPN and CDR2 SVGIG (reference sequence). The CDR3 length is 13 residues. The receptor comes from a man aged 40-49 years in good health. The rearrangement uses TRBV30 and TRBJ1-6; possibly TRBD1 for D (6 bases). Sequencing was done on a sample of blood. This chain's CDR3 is CAWKGQNNSPLHF. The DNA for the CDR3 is TGTGCCTGGAAAGGACAGAATAATTCACCCCTCCACTTT.